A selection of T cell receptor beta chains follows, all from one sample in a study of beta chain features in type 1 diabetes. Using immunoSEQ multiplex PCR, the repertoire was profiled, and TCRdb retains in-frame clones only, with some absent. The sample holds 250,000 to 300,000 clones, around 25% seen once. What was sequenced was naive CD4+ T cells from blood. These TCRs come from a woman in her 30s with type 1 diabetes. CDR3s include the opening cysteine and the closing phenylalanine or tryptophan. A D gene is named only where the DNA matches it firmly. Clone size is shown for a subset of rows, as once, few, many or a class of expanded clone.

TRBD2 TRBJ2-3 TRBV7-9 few CASSRGTNADTQYF TGTGCCAGCAGTCGCGGGACTAACGCAGATACGCAGTATTTT
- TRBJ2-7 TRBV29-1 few CSVVRVLACEQYF TGCAGCGTTGTTAGAGTTCTCGCCTGCGAGCAGTACTTC
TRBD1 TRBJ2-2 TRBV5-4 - CASRIGTGPNTGELFF TGTGCCAGTAGAATTGGGACAGGGCCGAACACCGGGGAGCTGTTTTTT
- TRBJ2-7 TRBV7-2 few CASSLGGQGPYEQYF TGTGCCAGCAGCTTAGGGGGGCAGGGGCCCTACGAGCAGTACTTC
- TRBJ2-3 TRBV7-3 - CASSSRASGNTQYF TGTGCCAGCAGCTCTAGGGCGTCCGGGAATACGCAGTATTTT
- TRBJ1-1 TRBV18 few CASSPRNTEAFF TGTGCCAGCTCACCTAGGAACACTGAAGCTTTCTTT
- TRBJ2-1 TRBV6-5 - CASSRVRYNEQFF TGTGCCAGCTCGAGAGTTCGGTACAATGAGCAGTTCTTC
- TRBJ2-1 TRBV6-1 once CASSEAGDNEQFF TGTGCCAGCAGTGAAGCCGGGGACAATGAGCAGTTCTTC
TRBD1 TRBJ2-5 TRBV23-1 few CASSRSSRTGVGETQYF TGCGCCAGCAGTCGCTCTAGTCGGACAGGGGTAGGGGAGACCCAGTACTTC
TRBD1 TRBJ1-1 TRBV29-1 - CSVGRQGETNTEAFF TGCAGCGTTGGGCGACAGGGGGAGACGAACACTGAAGCTTTCTTT
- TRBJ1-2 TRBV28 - CASSPEYYGYTF TGTGCCAGCAGCCCAGAATACTATGGCTACACCTTC
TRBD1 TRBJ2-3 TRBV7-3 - CASSSRGQGASDTQYF TGTGCCAGCAGCTCACGAGGACAGGGGGCATCAGATACGCAGTATTTT
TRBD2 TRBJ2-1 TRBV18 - CASSVTGLATHEQFF TGTGCCAGCTCGGTAACGGGACTAGCGACCCATGAGCAGTTCTTC
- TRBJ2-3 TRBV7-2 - CASSLDSGSTDTQYF TGTGCCAGCAGCTTAGACAGCGGCAGCACAGATACGCAGTATTTT
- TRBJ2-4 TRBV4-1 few CASRTNTGAKNIQYF TGCGCCAGCAGGACAAATACAGGGGCCAAAAACATTCAGTACTTC
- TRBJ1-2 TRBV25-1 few CASRTDHNYGYTF TGTGCCAGCAGGACAGATCATAACTATGGCTACACCTTC
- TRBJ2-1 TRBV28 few CASSSREQFF TGTGCCAGCAGTTCCCGTGAGCAGTTCTTC
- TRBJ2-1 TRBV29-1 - CSATTTFRALDEQFF TGCAGCGCGACGACGACGTTCAGGGCATTGGATGAGCAGTTCTTC
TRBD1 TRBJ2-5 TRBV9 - CASSVTTGAQETQYF TGTGCCAGCAGCGTAACGACAGGGGCGCAAGAGACCCAGTACTTC
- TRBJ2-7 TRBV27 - CASSFLDSNEQYF TGTGCCAGCAGTTTTCTCGACAGCAACGAGCAGTACTTC
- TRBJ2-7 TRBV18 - CASSPEEGEQYF TGTGCCAGCTCACCGGAGGAAGGGGAGCAGTACTTC
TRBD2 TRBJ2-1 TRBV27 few CASSIRAGVSYNEQFF TGTGCCAGCAGTATACGAGCGGGAGTAAGCTACAATGAGCAGTTCTTC
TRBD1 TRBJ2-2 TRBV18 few CASSPTGVDTGELFF TGTGCCAGCTCACCGACAGGGGTGGACACCGGGGAGCTGTTTTTT
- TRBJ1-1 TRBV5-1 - CASSLEGGQGTEAFF TGCGCCAGCAGCTTGGAGGGGGGGCAGGGGACTGAAGCTTTCTTT
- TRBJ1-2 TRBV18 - CASSPETDNYGYTF TGTGCCAGCTCACCAGAGACAGATAACTATGGCTACACCTTC
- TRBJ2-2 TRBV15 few CATSRGDTGELFF TGTGCCACCAGCAGAGGCGACACCGGGGAGCTGTTTTTT
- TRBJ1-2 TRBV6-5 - CASSQQGPDYGYTF TGTGCCAGCAGCCAACAGGGTCCGGACTATGGCTACACCTTC
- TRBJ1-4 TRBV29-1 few CSVEAGSDLLFF TGCAGCGTTGAGGCAGGGTCGGATCTACTGTTTTTT
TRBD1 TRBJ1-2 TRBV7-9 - CASSSPGQGGYTF TGTGCCAGCAGCTCCCCTGGACAGGGTGGCTACACCTTC
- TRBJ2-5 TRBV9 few CASSKSRVFGETQYF TGTGCCAGCTCCAAATCCAGGGTTTTTGGGGAGACCCAGTACTTC
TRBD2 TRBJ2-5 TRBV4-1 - CASSQGTSGQETQYF TGCGCCAGCAGCCAAGGGACTAGCGGTCAAGAGACCCAGTACTTC
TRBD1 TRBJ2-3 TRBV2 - CASNLDRVADTQYF TGTGCCAGCAATTTGGACAGGGTGGCAGATACGCAGTATTTT
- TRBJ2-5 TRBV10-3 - CAISASGEETQYF TGTGCCATCAGTGCCTCAGGGGAAGAGACCCAGTACTTC
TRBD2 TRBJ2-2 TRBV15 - CATSRVAGAWTGELFF TGTGCCACCAGCAGGGTAGCGGGAGCGTGGACCGGGGAGCTGTTTTTT
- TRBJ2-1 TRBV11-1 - CASSLGAINAEQFF TGTGCCAGCAGCTTAGGAGCCATCAACGCTGAGCAGTTCTTC
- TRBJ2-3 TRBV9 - CASSVGLVEVDTQYF TGTGCCAGCAGCGTAGGTCTAGTCGAGGTAGATACGCAGTATTTT
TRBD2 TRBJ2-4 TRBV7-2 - CASSPPLASGSLAKNIQYF TGTGCCAGCAGCCCACCCTTAGCTAGCGGGAGCTTAGCGAAAAACATTCAGTACTTC
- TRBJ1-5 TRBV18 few CASSLRTDNQPQHF TGTGCCAGCTCACTCCGGACAGACAATCAGCCCCAGCATTTT
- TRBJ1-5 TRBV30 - CAWSVGGGFQPQHF TGTGCCTGGAGTGTTGGGGGGGGGTTTCAGCCCCAGCATTTT
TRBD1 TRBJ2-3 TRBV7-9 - CASSTGQVETDTQYF TGTGCCAGCAGCACTGGACAGGTGGAAACAGATACGCAGTATTTT